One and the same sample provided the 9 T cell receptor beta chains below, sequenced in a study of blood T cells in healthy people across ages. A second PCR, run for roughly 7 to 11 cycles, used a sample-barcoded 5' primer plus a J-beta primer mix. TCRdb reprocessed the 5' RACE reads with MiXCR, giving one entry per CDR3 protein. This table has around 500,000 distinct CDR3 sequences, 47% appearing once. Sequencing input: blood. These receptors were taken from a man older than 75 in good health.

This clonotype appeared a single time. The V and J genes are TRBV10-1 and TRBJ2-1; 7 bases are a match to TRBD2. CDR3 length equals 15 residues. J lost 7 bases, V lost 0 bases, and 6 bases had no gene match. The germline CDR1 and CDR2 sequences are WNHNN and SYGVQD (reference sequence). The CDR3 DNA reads TGCGCCAGCAGTGAGTCTGGCGGGGGTAAAAATGAGCAGTTCTTC. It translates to CASSESGGGKNEQFF.

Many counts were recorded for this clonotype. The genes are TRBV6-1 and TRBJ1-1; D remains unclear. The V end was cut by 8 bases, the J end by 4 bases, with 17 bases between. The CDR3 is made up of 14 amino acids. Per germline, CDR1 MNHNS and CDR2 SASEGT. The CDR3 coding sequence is TGTGCCAGCGGGCACCGGACGGAGGGCACTGAAGCTTTCTTT. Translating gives CASGHRTEGTEAFF.

CDR3 protein: CASSPPLQDNYGYTF. As DNA, the CDR3 is TGTGCCAGCTCACCTCCCCTCCAGGATAACTATGGCTACACCTTC. The chain has TRBV18 and TRBJ1-2; D is ambiguous. The CDR3 consists of 15 residues. V lost 3 bases, J lost 1 base, and 12 bases lay in between. CDR1 KGHSH and CDR2 LQKENI come from the germline V gene. Looking up the rest from reference TRBV18 and TRBJ1-2 gives the full variable domain: NAGVMQNPRHLVRRRGQEARLRCSPMKGHSHVYWYRQLPEEGLKFMVYLQKENIIDESGMPKERFSAEFPKEGPSILRIQQVVRGDSAAYFCASSPPLQDNYGYTFGSGTRLTVV.

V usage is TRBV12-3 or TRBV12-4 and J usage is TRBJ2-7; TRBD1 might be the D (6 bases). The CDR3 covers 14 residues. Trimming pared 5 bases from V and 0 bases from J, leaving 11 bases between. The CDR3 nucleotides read TGTGCCAGCAGTAGGGGGAATCCCTCCTACGAGCAGTACTTC. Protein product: CASSRGNPSYEQYF.

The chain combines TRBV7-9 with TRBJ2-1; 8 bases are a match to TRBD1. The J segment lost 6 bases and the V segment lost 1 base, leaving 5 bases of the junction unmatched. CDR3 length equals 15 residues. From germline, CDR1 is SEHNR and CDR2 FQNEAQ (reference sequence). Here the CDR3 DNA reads TGTGCCAGCAGCTTAGATGGACAGGGTTCCAATGAGCAGTTCTTC. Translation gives CASSLDGQGSNEQFF.

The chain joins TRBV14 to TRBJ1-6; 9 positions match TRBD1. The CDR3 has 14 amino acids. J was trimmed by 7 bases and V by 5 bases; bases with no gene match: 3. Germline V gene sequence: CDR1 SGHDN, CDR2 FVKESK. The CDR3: CASSGGQGNSPLHF. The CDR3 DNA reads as TGTGCCAGCAGCGGCGGACAGGGGAATTCACCCCTCCACTTT.

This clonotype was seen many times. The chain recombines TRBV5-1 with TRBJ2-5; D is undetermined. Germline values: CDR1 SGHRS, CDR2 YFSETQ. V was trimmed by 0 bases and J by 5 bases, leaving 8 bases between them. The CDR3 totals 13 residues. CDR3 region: CASSLDALETQYF. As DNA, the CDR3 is TGCGCCAGCAGCTTGGATGCTCTGGAGACCCAGTACTTC. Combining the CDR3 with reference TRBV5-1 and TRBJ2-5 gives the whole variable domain KAGVTQTPRYLIKTRGQQVTLSCSPISGHRSVSWYQQTPGQGLQFLFEYFSETQRNKGNFPGRFSGRQFSNSRSEMNVSTLELGDSALYLCASSLDALETQYFGPGTRLLVL.

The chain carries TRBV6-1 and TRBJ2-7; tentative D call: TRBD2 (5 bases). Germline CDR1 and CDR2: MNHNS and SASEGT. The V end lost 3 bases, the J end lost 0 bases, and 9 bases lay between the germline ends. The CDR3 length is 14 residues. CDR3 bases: TGTGCCAGCAGTGAGGTAGGACTCTCCTACGAGCAGTACTTC. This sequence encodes CASSEVGLSYEQYF.

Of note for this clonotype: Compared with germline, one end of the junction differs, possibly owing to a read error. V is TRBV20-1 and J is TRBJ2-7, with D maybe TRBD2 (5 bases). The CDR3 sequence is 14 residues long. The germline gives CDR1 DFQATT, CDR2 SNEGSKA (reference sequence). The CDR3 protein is CSTRGRFVSYEQYF. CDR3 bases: TGCAGTACTAGAGGGCGGTTTGTCTCCTACGAGCAGTACTTC.